The 31 T cell receptor beta chains listed next were all sequenced from one sample in a study of T-cell reconstitution after alpha-beta-depleted transplantation in children. Preparation of the TCRbeta library involved a method that used unique molecular identifiers. TCRdb independently ran MiXCR on the PCR reads; one entry per CDR3 protein. The top ten hold around 2.2% of the sample, which has a few hundred thousand distinct CDR3 sequences, 10% to 15% seen once. Material: PBMCs, mostly from graft donor cells, obtained 360 days after TCRalphabeta/CD19-depleted stem cell transplant. These receptors were collected from a male patient younger than 18 who had a stem cell transplant for acute myeloid leukemia, so the T cells may come from the graft donor.

This clonotype came up a few times. The chain links TRBV29-1 to TRBJ1-1; TRBD1 is a possible D gene (5 bases). The CDR3 is made up of 14 amino acids. Trimming removed 0 bases at V and 4 bases at J, with 12 bases between. CDR1 is SQVTM and CDR2 is ANQGSEA in the germline V gene. CDR3 nucleotide sequence: TGCAGCGTTGAAGACCGGGGCCCGGCCACTGAAGCTTTCTTT. It specifies CSVEDRGPATEAFF.

This rearrangement joins TRBV7-3 to TRBJ2-3, with D perhaps matching TRBD2 (6 bases). Germline CDR1 is SGHTA and CDR2 is FQGTGA. V lost 1 base and J 4 bases, leaving 15 bases between the germline ends. This CDR3 contains 16 residues. This CDR3 reads CASSLKHGGEADTQYF. Written as DNA, the CDR3 is TGTGCCAGCAGCTTAAAACACGGCGGGGAGGCAGATACGCAGTATTTT.

Ten or more counts support this clonotype. V usage is TRBV18 and J usage is TRBJ2-3; no firm D call. Trimming stripped 2 bases from V and 4 bases from J, with 4 bases between. This CDR3 is built from 12 residues. Germline V gene lookup returns CDR1 KGHSH and CDR2 LQKENI. CDR3 DNA: TGTGCCAGCTCACCAATCCCAGATACGCAGTATTTT. Encoded protein: CASSPIPDTQYF.

This clonotype was seen ten or more times. As DNA, the CDR3 is TGCAGCGTTGGGCAACTCAGAGGAGGCACCGGGGAGCTGTTTTTT. Translation gives CSVGQLRGGTGELFF. This chain links TRBV29-1 with TRBJ2-2; D may be TRBD2 (5 bases). The germline CDR1 and CDR2 sequences are SQVTM and ANQGSEA. The CDR3 spans 15 residues. V was clipped by 4 bases and J by 4 bases, with 16 bases between them.

This sequence joins TRBV18 and TRBJ2-1; TRBD2 agrees at 13 bases. Trimming cost V 6 bases and J 7 bases; bases outside gene matches: 9. Germline V gene lookup returns CDR1 KGHSH and CDR2 LQKENI. The CDR3 covers 16 residues. CDR3 coding DNA: TGTGCCAGCTCTTCCGGGACTAGCGGGATCTCGAATGAGCAGTTCTTC. It encodes CASSSGTSGISNEQFF.

This clonotype was observed a handful of times. The CDR3 DNA reads TGTGCCAGCAGCTCGACCCGACAGGGAGAGAATTCACCCCTCCACTTT. Protein sequence: CASSSTRQGENSPLHF. V gene TRBV7-9 combines with J gene TRBJ1-6, with 7 bases identical to TRBD1. Germline V gene data show CDR1 as SEHNR and CDR2 as FQNEAQ (reference sequence). The J segment lost 7 bases and the V segment lost 4 bases, leaving 10 bases of the junction unmatched. The CDR3 covers 16 residues.

The chain employs TRBV28 and TRBJ2-5, with 9 bases fitting TRBD1. The CDR3 loop spans 14 amino acids. Looked up from germline, CDR1 is MDHEN and CDR2 is SYDVKM. Trimming took 5 bases from V and 5 from J; bases not matched to a gene: 6. CDR3: CASSRQGVTETQYF. In DNA form, the CDR3 reads TGTGCCAGCAGTCGACAGGGGGTGACGGAGACCCAGTACTTC.

This chain links TRBV29-1 with TRBJ1-1, with 8 bases matching TRBD1. Germline-derived CDR1 and CDR2 are SQVTM and ANQGSEA. The CDR3 runs 14 residues. J lost 3 bases, V lost 6 bases, and 9 bases had no gene match. CDR3 bases: TGCAGCGTGGAGGACAGGGTCCTTCACACTGAAGCTTTCTTT. Encoded protein: CSVEDRVLHTEAFF.

The chain uses TRBV24-1 and TRBJ2-1; D possibly uses TRBD1 or TRBD2 (5 bases each). The CDR3 is made up of 13 amino acids. Trimming removed 7 bases at V and 6 bases at J, with 12 bases between. Germline V gene data show CDR1 as KGHDR and CDR2 as SFDVKD. Written as DNA, the CDR3 is TGTGCCACCAGCCTCTTGGGGGTCAATGAGCAGTTCTTC. This gives the protein CATSLLGVNEQFF.

The rearrangement links TRBV9 to TRBJ2-4; 7 positions match TRBD2. This CDR3 spans 15 amino acids. V trimming: 0 bases; J trimming: 8 bases; junction bases outside the gene matches: 8. Per germline, CDR1 SGDLS and CDR2 YYNGEE. CDR3 nucleotides: TGTGCCAGCAGCGTAGCTGGCGGGAGATCTGACATTCAGTACTTC. It specifies CASSVAGGRSDIQYF.

This clonotype was detected a few times. J is TRBJ2-3 and V is TRBV10-3; 8 nucleotides match TRBD1. Per the germline V gene, CDR1 is ENHRY and CDR2 is SYGVKD. The CDR3 length is 13 residues. V trimming: 7 bases; J trimming: 1 base; junction bases outside the gene matches: 1. CDR3 amino acids: CAIMGQGTDTQYF. The CDR3 nucleotides read TGTGCCATCATGGGACAGGGCACAGATACGCAGTATTTT.

The chain joins TRBV7-9 to TRBJ2-7; 13 bases match TRBD2. This CDR3 has 14 amino acids. J lost 6 bases, V lost 5 bases, and 4 bases had no gene match. Germline V gene sequence: CDR1 SEHNR, CDR2 FQNEAQ (reference sequence). In DNA form, the CDR3 reads TGTGCCAGCAGCGAACTAGCGGGAGGGGTCGAGCAGTACTTC. It is translated as CASSELAGGVEQYF.

This chain uses TRBV12-3 or TRBV12-4 with TRBJ1-1; D might be TRBD1 (5 bases). CDR3 length: 13 residues. V was cut by 4 bases and J by 7 bases, with 13 bases left in between. The CDR3 spells CASSWGGLGEAFF. The CDR3 region has the DNA TGTGCCAGCAGTTGGGGGGGGTTGGGTGAAGCTTTCTTT.

The table lists this clonotype with a few counts. This chain joins TRBV10-3 and TRBJ2-7; TRBD2 might be the D (7 bases). V lost 10 bases and J lost 7, with 23 bases in between. The germline CDR1 and CDR2 sequences are ENHRY and SYGVKD. The CDR3 consists of 14 residues. The CDR3: CATNEGAGAKEQYF. In DNA, the CDR3 is TGTGCCACCAACGAAGGGGCGGGGGCCAAAGAGCAGTACTTC.

A few counts support this clonotype. The V gene is TRBV20-1, the J gene TRBJ2-2; TRBD2 aligns across 9 bases. V shed 3 bases and J 6 bases; nucleotides not matched to a gene: 11. Germline loops: CDR1 DFQATT, CDR2 SNEGSKA (reference sequence). CDR3 size: 16 residues. CDR3 in amino acids: CSARTPLAGISGELFF. The CDR3 nucleotides read TGCAGTGCTAGGACCCCTCTAGCGGGAATCTCCGGGGAGCTGTTTTTT.

The V gene is TRBV5-1, the J gene TRBJ2-2; the match to TRBD2 covers 10 bases. Unmatched junction bases numbered 6, after V lost 2 bases and J lost 5 bases. There are 16 residues in the CDR3. Germline loops: CDR1 SGHRS, CDR2 YFSETQ. The CDR3 protein is CASSFPSGRRTGELFF. CDR3 nucleotides: TGCGCCAGCAGCTTCCCTAGCGGGAGAAGAACCGGGGAGCTGTTTTTT.

Comments on this clonotype: In this CDR3 the conserved last residue, phenylalanine or tryptophan, is missing, so a read error is likely. The gene calls are TRBV7-2 and TRBJ2-7; 8 bases agree with TRBD1. The CDR3 length is 17 residues. J gave up 3 bases and V 3 bases, and 13 bases lay outside the gene matches. CDR1 and CDR2 from the germline V gene are SGHTA and FQGNSA. CDR3 region: CASSFFLAGQDFYEQYY. DNA of the CDR3: TGTGCCAGCAGCTTCTTCCTGGCGGGACAGGACTTCTACGAGCAGTACTAC.

This clonotype was recorded at least ten times. This chain connects TRBV6-1 to TRBJ1-1, with a possible D match to TRBD1 (5 bases). The length of the CDR3 is 15 residues. Germline V CDR1 and CDR2: MNHNS, SASEGT. V lost 7 bases and J lost 1, with 16 bases in between. CDR3 sequence: CASNPSGVENTEAFF. CDR3 sequence (DNA): TGTGCCAGCAACCCCTCGGGGGTGGAGAACACTGAAGCTTTCTTT.

Many counts were recorded for this clonotype. The chain is built from TRBV30 and TRBJ2-5, with D possibly called TRBD1 or TRBD2 (5 bases each). The CDR3 spans 15 residues. The germline V gene has CDR1 GTSNPN and CDR2 SVGIG (reference sequence). Deletions cut 2 bases from V and 5 bases from J, with 18 bases between. Written as DNA, the CDR3 is TGTGCCTGGAGTCTAGAGGGGTTTATGCGGGAGACCCAGTACTTC. Residues: CAWSLEGFMRETQYF. Using reference TRBV30 and TRBJ2-5 for the parts outside the CDR3, the full variable domain is SQTIHQWPATLVQPVGSPLSLECTVEGTSNPNLYWYRQAAGRGLQLLFYSVGIGQISSEVPQNLSASRPQDRQFILSSKKLLLSDSGFYLCAWSLEGFMRETQYFGPGTRLLVL.

This clonotype was detected ten times or more. This chain connects TRBV5-5 to TRBJ1-1; 7 bases are a match to TRBD1. V was clipped by 9 bases and J by 8 bases; unmatched bases: 13. Germline-derived CDR1 and CDR2 are SGHKS and YYEKEE (reference sequence). The CDR3 covers 13 residues. The CDR3 DNA sequence: TGTGCCACCTCCCGGGACAGCCGACAGGAAGCTTTCTTT. It codes for CATSRDSRQEAFF.

This clonotype came up many times. The DNA of the CDR3 is TGTGCCAGCAGCCCAACCCAGACAGGGAATAATGAGCAGTTCTTC. This sequence encodes CASSPTQTGNNEQFF. The chain is built from TRBV7-2 and TRBJ2-1, with 7 bases identical to TRBD1. CDR1 and CDR2 from the germline V gene are SGHTA and FQGNSA. With V trimmed by 5 bases and J by 7 bases, 11 bases remained unmatched. This CDR3 comprises 15 residues.

In DNA form, the CDR3 reads TGTGCCAGCAGCTTAGCGCAGCGCTACACAGATACGCAGTATTTT. Protein sequence: CASSLAQRYTDTQYF. The rearrangement joins TRBV7-9 to TRBJ2-3; no reliable D call. Germline CDR1 is SEHNR and CDR2 is FQNEAQ (reference sequence). The CDR3 length is 15 residues. V was clipped by 0 bases and J by 2 bases, with 9 bases between them.

With regard to this clonotype: Germline is not matched at one junction end, which may reflect a read error. The chain carries TRBV5-1 and TRBJ2-7; a possible D gene is TRBD1 (6 bases). Germline CDR1 is SGHRS and CDR2 is YFSETQ. The length of the CDR3 is 13 residues. CDR3 sequence reads: CASSGQTEYGQYF. Here the CDR3 DNA reads TGCGCCAGCAGCGGACAGACGGAATACGGGCAGTACTTC. Variable domain in full (rest from reference TRBV5-1 and TRBJ2-7): KAGVTQTPRYLIKTRGQQVTLSCSPISGHRSVSWYQQTPGQGLQFLFEYFSETQRNKGNFPGRFSGRQFSNSRSEMNVSTLELGDSALYLCASSGQTEYGQYFGPGTRLTVT.

This sequence joins TRBV6-5 and TRBJ2-7; D may be TRBD2 (7 bases). CDR1 is MNHEY, CDR2 SVGAGI, per germline. This CDR3 has 15 residues. V was shortened by 2 bases and J by 4 bases, with 15 bases between the two germline ends. The CDR3 loop is CASSYLKGGGYEQYF. The DNA for the CDR3 is TGTGCCAGCAGTTACCTTAAGGGAGGGGGTTACGAGCAGTACTTC.

The chain has TRBV29-1 and TRBJ2-7, with D maybe TRBD1 (5 bases). Trimming removed 0 bases at V and 4 bases at J, with 19 bases between. CDR1 and CDR2 (germline): SQVTM, ANQGSEA. This CDR3 contains 16 residues. CDR3 region: CSVEDQPLQGQYEQYF. The CDR3 DNA follows: TGCAGCGTTGAAGATCAGCCCCTCCAGGGTCAGTACGAGCAGTACTTC.

This clonotype was seen a few times. J is TRBJ2-7 and V is TRBV7-8; D unclear. Germline values: CDR1 SGHVS, CDR2 FQNEAQ. The CDR3 length is 13 residues. Trimming left V 4 bases short and J 2 bases short, with 9 bases between. CDR3 coding DNA: TGTGCCAGCAGCTATACACTCGCCTACGAGCAGTACTTC. Protein: CASSYTLAYEQYF.

This clonotype was counted only a few times. This sequence joins TRBV7-3 and TRBJ2-2, with TRBD2 as a possible D gene (5 bases). The length of the CDR3 is 15 residues. CDR1 and CDR2 from the germline V gene are SGHTA and FQGTGA. V dropped 2 bases and J dropped 5 bases, with 12 bases sitting between them. The CDR3 here is CASSLLGSVTGELFF. The CDR3 DNA follows: TGTGCCAGCAGCTTACTGGGTAGCGTGACCGGGGAGCTGTTTTTT.

The chain joins TRBV9 to TRBJ2-7, with 9 bases identical to TRBD2. The CDR3 extends over 16 amino acids. Germline-derived CDR1 and CDR2 are SGDLS and YYNGEE. V lost 4 bases to trimming and J lost 1 base; unmatched junction nucleotides: 9. The CDR3 coding sequence is TGTGCCAGCAGCACGTCGACTAGCGGAGGGTCCTACGAGCAGTACTTC. Protein sequence: CASSTSTSGGSYEQYF.

This clonotype appeared a few times. The gene calls are TRBV6-1 and TRBJ2-7; D perhaps matches TRBD1 (6 bases). The CDR3 sequence is 14 residues long. V lost 6 bases to trimming and J lost 3 bases, with 15 bases between them. Germline CDR1 is MNHNS and CDR2 is SASEGT. The CDR3 here is CASSWGQSFYEQYF. CDR3 DNA sequence: TGTGCCAGCAGCTGGGGGCAGTCCTTCTACGAGCAGTACTTC.

The sample holds many counts of this clonotype. V gene TRBV7-9 combines with J gene TRBJ2-1; perhaps D is TRBD1 or TRBD2 (5 bases each). CDR3 length equals 11 residues. The germline CDR1 and CDR2 sequences are SEHNR and FQNEAQ (reference sequence). Trimming removed 6 bases from V and 5 bases from J, with 5 bases in between. DNA for the CDR3: TGTGCCAGCAGGGGGGACAATGAGCAGTTCTTC. Translating gives CASRGDNEQFF.

The V and J genes are TRBV18 and TRBJ2-7; 7 nucleotides match TRBD2. CDR3 length: 14 residues. The trim removed 6 bases at V and 2 bases at J, leaving 7 bases unmatched. Germline values: CDR1 KGHSH, CDR2 LQKENI. The CDR3 bases are TGTGCCAGCTCCCCCAGGCGGGAGACCTACGAGCAGTACTTC. It translates to CASSPRRETYEQYF.